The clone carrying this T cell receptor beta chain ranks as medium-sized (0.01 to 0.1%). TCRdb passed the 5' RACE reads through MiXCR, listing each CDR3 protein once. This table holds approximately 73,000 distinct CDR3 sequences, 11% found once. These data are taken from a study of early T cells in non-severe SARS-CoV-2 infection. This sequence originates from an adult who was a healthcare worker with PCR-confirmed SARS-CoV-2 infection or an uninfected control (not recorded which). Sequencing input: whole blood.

The CDR3 DNA is TGTGCCAGCAGTCCCCTCACAACACTCGACGGAAACCCGCTTGAAGCTTTCTTT. It codes for CASSPLTTLDGNPLEAFF. The genes are TRBV28 and TRBJ1-1; D not resolved. The CDR3 is 18 amino acids. The V end lost 5 bases, the J end lost 7 bases, and 29 bases lay between the germline ends. Germline V gene sequence: CDR1 MDHEN, CDR2 SYDVKM.